This is a list of T cell receptor beta chains from one sample in a study of cytomegalovirus exposure and HLA in healthy donors. The repertoire was sequenced with immunoSEQ multiplex PCR; TCRdb's copy has only in-frame clones and lacks some. The sample consists of about 120,000 clones, over 60% of them appearing once. What was sequenced was PBMCs. Receptor source: a female donor in good health and CMV-seronegative. Each CDR3 is given with its conserved first and last residue. A D gene is named only where the DNA matches it firmly. The listing skips clone size in some rows; elsewhere it reads once, few, many or a size class.

clone_size	v_call	j_call	d_call	cdr3_length	cdr3_aa	cdr3_nt
NA	TRBV2	TRBJ2-1	TRBD2	15	CASRGLAGGFGEQFF	TGTGCCAGCAGGGGACTAGCGGGGGGGTTCGGTGAGCAGTTCTTC
NA	TRBV7-6	TRBJ2-1	TRBD2	18	CASSLVTSGGNVYNEQFF	TGTGCCAGCAGCTTAGTGACTAGCGGGGGGAACGTCTACAATGAGCAGTTCTTC
NA	TRBV9	TRBJ2-1	TRBD1	16	CASSVGTSGGGNEQFF	TGTGCCAGCAGCGTAGGAACCTCAGGGGGCGGAAATGAGCAGTTCTTC
NA	TRBV11-2	TRBJ2-4	TRBD2	17	CASSQRTSGLAKNIQYF	TGTGCCAGCAGCCAGAGGACTAGCGGCCTAGCCAAAAACATTCAGTACTTC
NA	TRBV27	TRBJ1-5	NA	13	CASSHQGAQPQHF	TGTGCCAGCAGCCACCAAGGGGCTCAGCCCCAGCATTTT
NA	TRBV5-1	TRBJ2-3	TRBD1	16	CASSLPTGLTTDTQYF	TGCGCCAGCAGCTTGCCGACAGGGCTAACTACAGATACGCAGTATTTT
once	TRBV10-1	TRBJ2-5	TRBD1	14	CASSESTGRETQYF	TGCGCCAGCAGTGAGTCGACAGGGAGAGAGACCCAGTACTTC
NA	TRBV7-9	TRBJ1-4	NA	14	CASSSEGGGEKLFF	TGTGCCAGCAGCTCCGAGGGGGGGGGCGAAAAACTGTTTTTT
once	TRBV5-6	TRBJ1-3	NA	17	CASSLDGLAGSGNTIYF	TGTGCCAGCAGCTTGGACGGTTTGGCGGGCTCTGGAAACACCATATATTTT
NA	TRBV2	TRBJ2-5	TRBD2	14	CASSRGTNQETQYF	TGTGCCAGCAGCAGAGGGACTAACCAAGAGACCCAGTACTTC
NA	TRBV19	TRBJ2-1	TRBD2	14	CASSIMAGGEFAFF	TGTGCCAGTAGTATCATGGCGGGGGGTGAGTTTGCGTTCTTC
NA	TRBV10-3	TRBJ1-2	TRBD1	14	CAISEPDRASGYTF	TGTGCCATCAGTGAGCCGGACAGGGCGAGTGGCTACACCTTC
NA	TRBV4-2	TRBJ2-3	TRBD2	17	CASSQAPGLAGGDTQYF	TGTGCCAGCAGCCAAGCTCCGGGACTAGCGGGAGGAGATACGCAGTATTTT
NA	TRBV9	TRBJ1-2	NA	13	CASRSTSNYGYTF	TGTGCCAGCAGGTCGACAAGTAACTATGGCTACACCTTC
NA	TRBV18	TRBJ2-1	TRBD1	16	CASSPPGQGAGNEQFF	TGTGCCAGCTCACCGCCGGGACAGGGGGCTGGCAATGAGCAGTTCTTC
NA	TRBV5-1	TRBJ2-7	NA	15	CASSLGGGQPYEQYF	TGCGCCAGCAGCTTGGGCGGGGGACAACCCTACGAGCAGTACTTC
NA	TRBV6-5	TRBJ2-2	NA	15	CASKSLLGDTGELFF	TGTGCCAGCAAAAGCCTCCTCGGTGACACCGGGGAGCTGTTTTTT
NA	TRBV27	TRBJ2-3	NA	16	CASSRLARSSTDTQYF	TGTGCCAGCAGTCGTCTAGCGAGGAGCTCCACAGATACGCAGTATTTT
once	TRBV30	TRBJ2-4	NA	15	CAWSVLPPYKNIQYF	TGTGCCTGGAGTGTATTGCCGCCCTACAAAAACATTCAGTACTTC
NA	TRBV27	TRBJ1-6	NA	14	CASSLQQYNSPLHF	TGTGCCAGCAGTTTGCAACAATATAATTCACCCCTCCACTTT
NA	TRBV4-3	TRBJ2-1	TRBD1	16	CASSQGRTGFGNEQFF	TGCGCCAGCAGCCAAGGAAGGACAGGGTTTGGCAATGAGCAGTTCTTC
NA	TRBV13	TRBJ2-7	TRBD1	16	CASSLRGQGWSYEQYF	TGTGCCAGCAGCCTCCGAGGACAGGGTTGGTCCTACGAGCAGTACTTC
few	TRBV19	TRBJ1-3	NA	15	CASTRKAESGNTIYF	TGTGCCAGTACGAGGAAAGCCGAATCTGGAAACACCATATATTTT
NA	TRBV9	TRBJ2-1	TRBD2	19	CASSHTGLAGPDDRNEQFF	TGTGCCAGCAGCCATACCGGACTAGCGGGGCCCGATGATCGCAATGAGCAGTTCTTC
few	TRBV2	TRBJ2-1	NA	11	CASRQYNEQFF	TGTGCCAGCAGACAGTACAATGAGCAGTTCTTC
NA	TRBV19	TRBJ2-1	NA	12	CASSGQYNEQFF	TGTGCCAGTAGTGGACAGTACAATGAGCAGTTCTTC
once	TRBV2	TRBJ2-1	NA	14	CASNEGGGLAEQFF	TGTGCCAGCAACGAGGGTGGGGGGTTGGCTGAGCAGTTCTTC
NA	TRBV2	TRBJ2-5	NA	13	CASRGTRQETQYF	TGTGCCAGCAGAGGGACAAGGCAAGAGACCCAGTACTTC
NA	TRBV7-7	TRBJ2-2	NA	14	CASSLDGNTGELFF	TGTGCTAGCAGCTTAGACGGGAACACCGGGGAGCTGTTTTTT
few	TRBV27	TRBJ2-7	TRBD2	14	CASSLGRGGTEQYF	TGTGCCAGCAGTTTGGGGCGGGGGGGGACGGAGCAGTACTTC
few	TRBV30	TRBJ1-4	TRBD1	14	CAWSGTGFGEKLFF	TGTGCCTGGAGCGGGACAGGGTTTGGGGAAAAACTGTTTTTT
NA	TRBV7-7	TRBJ2-1	TRBD1	15	CASSLGQGTTNEQFF	TGTGCTAGCAGCTTAGGACAGGGCACTACTAATGAGCAGTTCTTC
NA	TRBV10-3	TRBJ2-1	TRBD1	13	CAISGDSYNEQFF	TGTGCCATCAGCGGGGACAGCTACAATGAGCAGTTCTTC
NA	TRBV7-2	TRBJ2-7	NA	14	CASSFSQGSYEQYF	TGTGCCAGCAGCTTTTCCCAGGGCTCCTACGAGCAGTACTTC
NA	TRBV2	TRBJ2-2	TRBD2	15	CASRAASGNTGELFF	TGTGCCAGCAGGGCCGCTAGCGGAAACACCGGGGAGCTGTTTTTT
NA	TRBV18	TRBJ1-1	NA	14	CASSQLGAETEAFF	TGTGCCAGCTCACAACTGGGGGCTGAGACTGAAGCTTTCTTT
NA	TRBV7-2	TRBJ2-5	TRBD2	15	CASSLPSGTKETQYF	TGTGCCAGCAGCTTGCCTAGCGGAACGAAAGAGACCCAGTACTTC
NA	TRBV2	TRBJ1-2	TRBD1	12	CASSRDRAGYTF	TGTGCCAGCAGTCGGGACAGGGCCGGCTACACCTTC
NA	TRBV6-1	TRBJ2-2	NA	12	CASRLETGELFF	TGTGCCAGCCGACTAGAAACCGGGGAGCTGTTTTTT
NA	TRBV5-4	TRBJ2-3	TRBD2	15	CASIRRGGSSDTQYF	TGTGCCAGCATCCGGCGGGGGGGAAGCTCAGATACGCAGTATTTT
NA	TRBV6-6	TRBJ2-1	TRBD2	12	CASSLPAGPQFF	TGTGCCAGCAGTTTACCAGCGGGGCCGCAGTTCTTC
few	TRBV4-2	TRBJ2-7	NA	13	CASSQILADEQYF	TGTGCCAGCAGCCAAATACTAGCTGACGAGCAGTACTTC
once	TRBV29-1	TRBJ2-7	TRBD2	15	CSVGVPGREGYEQYF	TGCAGCGTTGGAGTGCCGGGCAGGGAGGGATACGAGCAGTACTTC
NA	TRBV7-2	TRBJ1-2	TRBD1	14	CASSLTGGTIGYTF	TGTGCCAGCAGCCTAACAGGGGGGACAATTGGCTACACCTTC
NA	TRBV7-9	TRBJ2-7	NA	13	CSSSLVLGYEQYF	TGTTCCAGCAGCCTAGTCCTAGGCTACGAGCAGTACTTC
once	TRBV7-8	TRBJ1-5	NA	13	CASSPNWNQPQHF	TGTGCCAGCAGTCCTAACTGGAATCAGCCCCAGCATTTT